One sample yielded the 3 T cell receptor beta chains listed below, sequenced in a study of blood T cell repertoires in COVID-19. Some clones are missing from TCRdb's copy, which holds only in-frame ones; the method was immunoSEQ multiplex PCR. Among 180,000 or so clones, roughly 83% were seen once, and the ten largest hold 3.5% to 5%. The sample was PBMCs or T cells enriched from blood (not recorded which). The receptors derive from a woman aged 45-65 years who had recovered from COVID-19.

This chain uses TRBV7-3 with TRBJ2-6; no reliable D call. CDR1 and CDR2 from the germline V gene are SGHTA and FQGTGA. The CDR3 runs to 16 residues. Deletions cut 0 bases from V and 4 bases from J, with 10 bases between. CDR3 DNA: TGTGCCAGCAGCTTAACGTCGGGTGCCGGGGCCAACGTCCTGACTTTC. Its protein product is CASSLTSGAGANVLTF. The whole variable domain, remainder taken from reference TRBV7-3 and TRBJ2-6, is GAGVSQTPSNKVTEKGKYVELRCDPISGHTALYWYRQSLGQGPEFLIYFQGTGAADDSGLPNDRFFAVRPEGSVSTLKIQRTERGDSAVYLCASSLTSGAGANVLTFGAGSRLTVL.

This rearrangement joins TRBV6-5 to TRBJ1-2, with no clear D. The V and J ends lost 2 bases and 7 bases respectively, with 17 bases between them. Germline values: CDR1 MNHEY, CDR2 SVGAGI. The CDR3 has 15 amino acids. The CDR3 here is CASSYAVGGRGGYTF. The DNA of the CDR3 is TGTGCCAGCAGTTACGCGGTTGGAGGGCGGGGTGGCTACACCTTC.

The chain is built from TRBV7-3 and TRBJ1-1; 7 bases fit TRBD1. Germline V gene sequence: CDR1 SGHTA, CDR2 FQGTGA. Germline trimming cut 5 bases from V and 0 bases from J; bases unmatched to any gene: 15. CDR3 size: 18 residues. CDR3 coding DNA: TGTGCCAGCAGCCCCCTTAGGGGGCTCCTGCTTATGAACACTGAAGCTTTCTTT. Protein product: CASSPLRGLLLMNTEAFF. The full variable domain, completed using reference TRBV7-3 and TRBJ1-1, is GAGVSQTPSNKVTEKGKYVELRCDPISGHTALYWYRQSLGQGPEFLIYFQGTGAADDSGLPNDRFFAVRPEGSVSTLKIQRTERGDSAVYLCASSPLRGLLLMNTEAFFGQGTRLTVV.